This T cell receptor (beta chain) was documented in a study of shared clonotypes between healthy human individuals. Study as a whole: Plates per donor: three CD4 naive, three CD4 memory, two CD8 naive, one CD8 memory. Study results and caveats: It was expected that sequencing depth would affect clonotype sharing among donors. Specimens sampled were limited to blood, with tissue repertoires likely differing.

The V gene's germline CDR1 is MNHNS and CDR2 SASEGT. The CDR3 has 13 residues. V gave up 11 bases and J gave up 2 bases; unmatched junction bases: 4. Recent acute infections and vaccinations were absent in the healthy HIV-negative adult donors. Data came from immunoSEQ multiplex PCR; TCRdb stores just in-frame clones and leaves some out. This sample has some 660,000 clones, with around three quarters found just once. This clone came up a few times. The antigen is unknown. The rearrangement joins TRBV6-1 to TRBJ2-1; 9 positions match TRBD2. Sequencing was performed on memory CD4+ T cells sorted from blood. As to subset: CD45RA-negative fraction. The sequence was collected from a woman aged 25-40 years in good health. The DNA for the CDR3 is TGTGCCGTAGGACTAGCGACCTACAATGAGCAGTTCTTC. It translates to CAVGLATYNEQFF.